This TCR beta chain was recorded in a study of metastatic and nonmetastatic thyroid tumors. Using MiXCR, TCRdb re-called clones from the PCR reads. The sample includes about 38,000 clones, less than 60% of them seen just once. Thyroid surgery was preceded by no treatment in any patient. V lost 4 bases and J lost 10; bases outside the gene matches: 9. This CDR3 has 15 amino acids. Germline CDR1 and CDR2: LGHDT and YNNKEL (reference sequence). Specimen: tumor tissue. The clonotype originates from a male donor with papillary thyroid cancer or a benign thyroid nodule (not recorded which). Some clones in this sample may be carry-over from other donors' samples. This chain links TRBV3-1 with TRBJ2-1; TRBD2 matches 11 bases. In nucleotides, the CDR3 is TGTGCCAGCAGCCCGCTAGCGGGGGGATACTCCGAGCAGTTCTTC. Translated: CASSPLAGGYSEQFF.